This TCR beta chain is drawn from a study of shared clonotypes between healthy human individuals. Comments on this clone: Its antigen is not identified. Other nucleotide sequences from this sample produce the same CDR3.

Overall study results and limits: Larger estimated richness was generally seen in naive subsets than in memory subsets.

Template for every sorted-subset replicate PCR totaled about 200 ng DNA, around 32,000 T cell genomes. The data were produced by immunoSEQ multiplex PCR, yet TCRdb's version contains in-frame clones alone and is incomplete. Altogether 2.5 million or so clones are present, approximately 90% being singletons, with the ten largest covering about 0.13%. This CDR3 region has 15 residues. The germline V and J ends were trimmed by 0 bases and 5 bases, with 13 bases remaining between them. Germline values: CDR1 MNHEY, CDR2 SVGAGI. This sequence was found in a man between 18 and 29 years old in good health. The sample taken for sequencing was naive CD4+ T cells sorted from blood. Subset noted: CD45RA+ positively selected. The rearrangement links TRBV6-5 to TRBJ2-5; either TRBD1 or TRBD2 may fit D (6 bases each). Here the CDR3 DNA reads TGTGCCAGCAGTTACTCTGCAGGGGCGGGGGAGACCCAGTACTTC. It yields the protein CASSYSAGAGETQYF.